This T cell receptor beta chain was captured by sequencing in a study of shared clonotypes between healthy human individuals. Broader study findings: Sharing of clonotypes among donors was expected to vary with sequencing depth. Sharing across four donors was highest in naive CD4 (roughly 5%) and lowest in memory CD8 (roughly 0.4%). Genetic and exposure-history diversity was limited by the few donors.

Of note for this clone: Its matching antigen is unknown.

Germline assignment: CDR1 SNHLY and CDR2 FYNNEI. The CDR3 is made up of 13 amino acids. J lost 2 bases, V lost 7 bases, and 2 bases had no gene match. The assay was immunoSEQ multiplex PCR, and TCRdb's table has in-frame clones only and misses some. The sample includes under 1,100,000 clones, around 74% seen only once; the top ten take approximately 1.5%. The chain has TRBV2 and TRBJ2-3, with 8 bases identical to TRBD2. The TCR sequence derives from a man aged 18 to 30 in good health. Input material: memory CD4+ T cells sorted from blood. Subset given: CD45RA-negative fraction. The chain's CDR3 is CASTSGYTDTQYF. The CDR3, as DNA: TGTGCCAGCACTAGCGGGTACACAGATACGCAGTATTTT.